These 29 T cell receptor beta chains were all obtained from the same sample, sequenced in a study of T cells in Graves' hyperthyroidism and ophthalmopathy. Amplification of TCR beta CDR3 regions was performed using RNA transcripts as template. During a first-round RT-PCR of the TCR CDR3, the HTBI primer set was used. From the multiplex PCR reads, TCRdb called clonotypes with MiXCR, one entry per CDR3 protein. The table includes around 300,000 distinct CDR3 sequences, around 14% detected once. Material: blood. These receptors were obtained from a woman between 25 and 40 years old with Graves' hyperthyroidism.

This clonotype has only a few counts. Relative to the germline gene, one junction end is altered; a read error may explain this. The chain recombines TRBV7-7 with TRBJ2-5, with D unclear. Germline-derived CDR1 and CDR2 are SSHAT and FNYEAQ (reference sequence). The CDR3 covers 15 residues. CDR3 amino acids: CASSFLHGERETQYF. The CDR3 nucleotides read TGTGCTAGCAGCTTTCTTCACGGTGAGAGGGAGACCCAGTACTTC.

The chain recombines TRBV20-1 with TRBJ2-1; perhaps TRBD2 as D (6 bases). Trimming shortened V by 6 bases and J by 7 bases, and 19 bases separated the two germline ends. CDR3 length equals 14 residues. Germline CDR1 and CDR2: DFQATT and SNEGSKA (reference sequence). The CDR3 coding sequence is TGCAGTGCAACGGGGAGGCTAGGTGGGAATGAGCAGTTCTTC. Its protein is CSATGRLGGNEQFF.

This chain uses TRBV7-9 with TRBJ2-7; TRBD1 matches at 8 bases. V lost 5 bases to trimming and J lost 1 base; unmatched junction nucleotides: 10. The CDR3 runs 16 residues. Germline V CDR1 and CDR2: SEHNR, FQNEAQ (reference sequence). The CDR3 region is CASSPSAGTGSYEQYF. CDR3 DNA: TGTGCCAGCAGCCCATCTGCCGGGACAGGTTCCTACGAGCAGTACTTC.

This chain connects TRBV7-2 to TRBJ2-6, with D perhaps matching TRBD1 (6 bases). The V end lost 1 base, the J end lost 7 bases, and 14 bases lay between the germline ends. The germline gives CDR1 SGHTA, CDR2 FQGNSA. CDR3 length: 16 amino acids. As DNA, the CDR3 is TGTGCCAGCAGCTTAGTCCGGACAGAAGACGCCAACGTCCTGACTTTC. This encodes CASSLVRTEDANVLTF.

The chain uses TRBV29-1 and TRBJ1-2; tentatively, D is TRBD1 (6 bases). CDR1 is SQVTM and CDR2 is ANQGSEA in the germline V gene. Trimming left V 6 bases short and J 4 bases short, with 15 bases between. The CDR3 has 13 residues. CDR3 sequence: CSVNRASGYGYTF. Written as DNA, the CDR3 is TGCAGCGTGAACAGGGCGTCCGGCTATGGCTACACCTTC.

This clonotype was observed at least ten times. This chain connects TRBV20-1 to TRBJ2-7; weak D call: TRBD1 (5 bases). Germline V CDR1 and CDR2: DFQATT, SNEGSKA (reference sequence). Trimming pared 0 bases from V and 3 bases from J, leaving 9 bases between. CDR3 size: 13 residues. As DNA, the CDR3 is TGCAGTGCTAGAGATTTCAGGGTCTACGAGCAGTACTTC. It translates to CSARDFRVYEQYF.

This clonotype was counted at least ten times. J is TRBJ2-5 and V is TRBV6-5; D might be TRBD2 (5 bases). The V gene's germline CDR1 is MNHEY and CDR2 SVGAGI. The CDR3 loop spans 16 amino acids. V was trimmed by 0 bases and J by 4 bases, leaving 15 bases between them. The CDR3 here is CASSYSTTPGGETQYF. In DNA form, the CDR3 reads TGTGCCAGCAGTTACTCCACGACTCCAGGAGGAGAGACCCAGTACTTC.

The genes are TRBV19 and TRBJ2-5, with D perhaps given as TRBD1 or TRBD2 (5 bases each). The CDR3 consists of 15 residues. V dropped 1 base and J dropped 1 base, with 10 bases sitting between them. Germline values: CDR1 LNHDA, CDR2 SQIVND (reference sequence). The CDR3 region has the DNA TGTGCCAGTAGTATAGGAGGGGTCCTCCAAGAGACCCAGTACTTC. It yields the protein CASSIGGVLQETQYF.

This clonotype was observed many times. The V gene is TRBV28, the J gene TRBJ2-7, with TRBD1 as a possible D gene (6 bases). Germline V gene sequence: CDR1 MDHEN, CDR2 SYDVKM. The V end was cut by 5 bases, the J end by 6 bases, with 17 bases between. CDR3 size: 14 residues. The CDR3 here is CASSPPQGWSEQYF. Here the CDR3 DNA reads TGTGCCAGCAGTCCCCCTCAGGGGTGGAGCGAGCAGTACTTC.

The rearrangement joins TRBV15 to TRBJ2-1, with TRBD1 matching 9 bases. CDR1 LNHNV and CDR2 YYDKDF come from the germline V gene (reference sequence). V gave up 1 base and J gave up 5 bases; unmatched junction bases: 3. CDR3 length: 15 residues. CDR3 residues: CATSRGGQGDNEQFF. In nucleotides, the CDR3 is TGTGCCACCAGCAGAGGGGGACAGGGAGACAATGAGCAGTTCTTC. The variable domain in full, with the rest retrieved from reference TRBV15 and TRBJ2-1, is DAMVIQNPRYQVTQFGKPVTLSCSQTLNHNVMYWYQQKSSQAPKLLFHYYDKDFNNEADTPDNFQSRRPNTSFCFLDIRSPGLGDTAMYLCATSRGGQGDNEQFFGPGTRLTVL.

J is TRBJ2-7 and V is TRBV19, with 9 nucleotides matching TRBD1. Germline V CDR1 and CDR2: LNHDA, SQIVND (reference sequence). The ends lost 6 bases at V and 3 bases at J; junction bases unmatched: 9. The CDR3 runs 15 residues. The chain's CDR3 is CASSPGQGVIYEQYF. CDR3 sequence (DNA): TGTGCCAGTAGCCCGGGACAGGGTGTCATCTACGAGCAGTACTTC.

A note on this clonotype: This may arise from a read error, as a much more abundant clone is one base away. J is TRBJ2-1 and V is TRBV7-9; 10 bases are a match to TRBD2. The CDR3 is 15 residues long. Germline CDR1 SEHNR, CDR2 FQNEAQ (reference sequence). Written as DNA, the CDR3 is TGTGCCAACAGCTTATACCTAGCGGGAGAAAATGAGCAGTTCTTC. It codes for CANSLYLAGENEQFF.

The V gene is TRBV6-1, the J gene TRBJ2-5; 10 bases map to TRBD1. Germline V CDR1 and CDR2: MNHNS, SASEGT. The CDR3 runs 15 residues. The V segment lost 7 bases and the J segment 2 bases; nucleotides outside the gene matches: 7. The CDR3 bases are TGTGCCAGCAACTCTAGGGGACAGGGGCAAGAGACCCAGTACTTC. It yields the protein CASNSRGQGQETQYF.

This clonotype came up many times. V usage is TRBV6-1 and J usage is TRBJ1-2; unclear D gene. Germline CDR1 and CDR2: MNHNS and SASEGT. V was pared by 1 base and J by 7 bases, with 7 bases between. This CDR3 spans 12 amino acids. Here the CDR3 reads CASSEVSAGYTF. CDR3 nucleotides: TGTGCCAGCAGTGAAGTGAGTGCTGGCTACACCTTC.

As regards this clonotype: A much larger clone differs by one base, so this may be a read error. The gene calls are TRBV6-1 and TRBJ2-1, with 7 bases lining up with TRBD2. The ends lost 6 bases at V and 9 bases at J; junction bases unmatched: 11. CDR3 length equals 14 residues. Germline lookup yields CDR1 MNHNS and CDR2 SASEGT. The CDR3 loop is CASRLSNGRSEQFF. CDR3 DNA: TGTGCCAGCAGGCTGTCTAACGGGAGGTCTGAGCAGTTCTTC.

Here the CDR3 DNA reads TGTGCCTGCTCGTCGGGGTCCTCCTACAATGAGCAGTTCTTC. It translates to CACSSGSSYNEQFF. This chain connects TRBV30 to TRBJ2-1; D is perhaps TRBD2 (5 bases). V lost 6 bases and J 0 bases, leaving 12 bases between the germline ends. CDR3 length: 14 residues. Germline V gene sequence: CDR1 GTSNPN, CDR2 SVGIG (reference sequence).

The sample holds many counts of this clonotype. The chain couples TRBV12-3 or TRBV12-4 to TRBJ1-4, with D maybe TRBD1 (6 bases). The length of the CDR3 is 13 residues. Trimming stripped 6 bases from V and 8 bases from J, with 13 bases between. The CDR3 sequence is CASSLGGPEKLFF. As DNA, the CDR3 is TGTGCCAGCAGCCTGGGGGGGCCCGAAAAACTGTTTTTT.

The CDR3 DNA follows: TGTGCCAGCAGTTTAATGGGGGCGCTACTAAGTAATTCACCCCTCCACTTT. Translated: CASSLMGALLSNSPLHF. The V call is TRBV28, the J call TRBJ1-6; possible D gene TRBD1, 6 bases. V was trimmed by 2 bases and J by 6 bases, leaving 17 bases between them. The CDR3 extends over 17 amino acids. CDR1 is MDHEN and CDR2 is SYDVKM in the germline V gene.

This clonotype occurred many times. The chain is built from TRBV5-1 and TRBJ2-1; possibly TRBD2 for D (5 bases). Germline lookup yields CDR1 SGHRS and CDR2 YFSETQ. V was clipped by 4 bases and J by 6 bases, with 17 bases between them. The CDR3 is made up of 15 amino acids. This CDR3 is CASSPTRGAANEQFF. DNA for the CDR3: TGCGCCAGCAGCCCCACCCGAGGAGCGGCCAATGAGCAGTTCTTC.

About this clonotype itself: An end of the junction does not agree with germline; a read error may underlie this. The chain has TRBV7-7 and TRBJ2-5; 10 bases match TRBD2. The germline V gene encodes CDR1 SSHAT and CDR2 FNYEAQ (reference sequence). CDR3 length: 14 residues. CDR3 amino acids: CASSLSGRGKTQYF. CDR3 DNA: TGTGCTAGCAGCTTGAGCGGGAGGGGGAAGACCCAGTACTTC.

This sequence joins TRBV3-1 and TRBJ1-2, with a possible D match to TRBD1 (6 bases). Trimming removed 6 bases from V and 7 bases from J, with 21 bases in between. CDR3 size: 15 residues. Germline CDR1 reads LGHDT; CDR2 reads YNNKEL (reference sequence). The CDR3 nucleotides read TGTGCCAGCAGGCCCCAATTAGGGGGGGCGCGTGGCTACACCTTC. Protein sequence: CASRPQLGGARGYTF. The full variable domain, rest sourced from reference TRBV3-1 and TRBJ1-2, is DTAVSQTPKYLVTQMGNDKSIKCEQNLGHDTMYWYKQDSKKFLKIMFSYNNKELIINETVPNRFSPKSPDKAHLNLHINSLELGDSAVYFCASRPQLGGARGYTFGSGTRLTVV.

There are many counts of this clonotype. J is TRBJ2-7 and V is TRBV6-2 or TRBV6-3; D gene unclear. Germline-derived CDR1 and CDR2 are MNHEY and SVGEGT. The length of the CDR3 is 12 residues. V was clipped by 4 bases and J by 1 base, with 5 bases between them. The CDR3 nucleotides are TGTGCCAGCAGTTTCTGGTCCTACGAGCAGTACTTC. It specifies CASSFWSYEQYF.

This clonotype was found once. The chain uses TRBV27 and TRBJ2-3; the D call may be TRBD1 or TRBD2 (6 bases each). The CDR3 covers 16 residues. The V gene's germline CDR1 is MNHEY and CDR2 SMNVEV (reference sequence). V dropped 3 bases and J dropped 2 bases, with 15 bases sitting between them. The CDR3: CASSFGTGRSTDTQYF. Here the CDR3 DNA reads TGTGCCAGCAGTTTCGGAACAGGGAGGTCCACAGATACGCAGTATTTT.

Comments on this clonotype: A much larger clone lies one base from this, so it may be a read error. This chain joins TRBV6-2 or TRBV6-3 and TRBJ2-2; D possibly corresponds to TRBD2 (5 bases). Germline V lookup: CDR1 MNHEY, CDR2 SVGEGT. CDR3 size: 16 residues. Trimming shortened V by 0 bases and J by 6 bases, and 14 bases separated the two germline ends. In nucleotides, the CDR3 is TGTGCCAGCAGTTACTCGTATAGCTGGAGGTCCGGGGAGCTGTTTTTT. Protein sequence: CASSYSYSWRSGELFF.

This clonotype was seen a handful of times. The chain uses TRBV7-2 and TRBJ2-4, with D perhaps matching TRBD2 (7 bases). Germline V gene sequence: CDR1 SGHTA, CDR2 FQGNSA. Between the trimmed V and J ends, which lost 5 bases and 0 bases, there was a span of 17 bases. This CDR3 has 17 residues. The DNA for the CDR3 is TGTGCCAGCAGCAACGGGGGCCTAGCGGTAGCCAAAAACATTCAGTACTTC. It is translated as CASSNGGLAVAKNIQYF.

The V gene is TRBV20-1, the J gene TRBJ2-5, with 12 bases fitting TRBD2. The junction had 3 bases not matched to a gene; V was cut back by 5 bases and J by 5 bases. Germline lookup yields CDR1 DFQATT and CDR2 SNEGSKA (reference sequence). CDR3 length equals 13 residues. The CDR3 reads CSARLAGEETQYF. As DNA, the CDR3 is TGCAGTGCTCGACTAGCGGGAGAGGAGACCCAGTACTTC.

This rearrangement joins TRBV12-3 or TRBV12-4 to TRBJ2-1; 7 bases are a match to TRBD2. The CDR3 contains 13 residues. V lost 7 bases and J lost 6; bases outside the gene matches: 6. The CDR3 DNA follows: TGTGCCAGCAAACATTCGGGGGGCAATGAGCAGTTCTTC. Translated: CASKHSGGNEQFF.

This clonotype showed up many times. V usage is TRBV2 and J usage is TRBJ2-5; D remains unclear. Germline CDR1 SNHLY, CDR2 FYNNEI. This CDR3 is built from 11 residues. Trimming took 10 bases from V and 4 from J, leaving 10 bases between them. CDR3 sequence: CATQTGETQYF. The CDR3 DNA reads TGTGCCACCCAGACTGGAGAGACCCAGTACTTC.

In its sample, this clonotype was seen a few times. The CDR3 region is CASRWTGGYEQYF. The CDR3 region has the DNA TGTGCCAGTAGGTGGACAGGGGGCTACGAGCAGTACTTC. This chain links TRBV19 with TRBJ2-7; 10 bases align to TRBD1. Trimming cost V 6 bases and J 3 bases; bases outside gene matches: 2. The CDR3 totals 13 residues. Germline CDR1 LNHDA, CDR2 SQIVND (reference sequence).